This T cell receptor beta chain emerged from a study of cytomegalovirus exposure and HLA in healthy donors. Overall study results and limits: Altogether, 164 TCR beta chains were recorded as cytomegalovirus-associated. A later analysis linked a missense DCLRE1C variant to TCR beta V- and J-gene trimming.

The CDR3 is made up of 15 amino acids. Germline V CDR1 and CDR2: MNHEY, SMNVEV (reference sequence). J gave up 1 base and V 2 bases, and 1 base lay outside the gene matches. In the PCR, 60 Vbeta and 13 Jbeta primers were used. Method: immunoSEQ multiplex PCR; TCRdb's copy keeps in-frame clones and lacks some. The repertoire holds over 250,000 clones, with 70% to 90% as singletons. Points on this clone: Antigen: not known. Other DNA sequences of this sample code for an identical CDR3.

Unrecorded immune exposures were likely, despite nominal health at sampling. The specimen sequenced was PBMCs. The clonotype was recovered from a man in his forties in good health and CMV-seropositive. The chain uses TRBV27 and TRBJ2-7; the match to TRBD2 covers 11 bases. The CDR3 DNA is TGTGCCAGCAGTTTAGTAGCGGGAGGGTCCTACGAGCAGTACTTC. This codes for CASSLVAGGSYEQYF.